This T cell receptor beta chain was identified in a study of OX40 agonist ivuxolimab in advanced cancers. Overall study: Patients were treated with intravenous ivuxolimab, dosed at 0.01 to 10 mg/kg and infused every 2 weeks. Melanoma, hepatocellular carcinoma, head and neck or renal cell cancer occurred in dose-escalation patients.

This clone occurred a few times. Its antigen remains unknown. V shed 2 bases and J 3 bases; nucleotides not matched to a gene: 2. Germline-derived CDR1 and CDR2 are SGDLS and YYNGEE. The CDR3 runs to 16 residues. Study-level findings and limits: Clonal expansion was seen in CD4+ and CD8+ blood T cells by week 6 at 0.1 to 3.0 mg/kg.

Clones were read by immunoSEQ multiplex PCR, and TCRdb kept only the in-frame ones, dropping some. Of some 71,000 clones in the sample, roughly 84% were seen once. Drawing of blood for sampling happened at baseline, at cycle 4 day 1, and at cycle 7 day 1. The chain uses TRBV9 and TRBJ2-5; 15 nucleotides align to TRBD2. The specimen was CD4+ or CD8+ T cells sorted from blood, collected in a trial of the OX40 agonist ivuxolimab. This receptor was identified in an adult with an advanced solid tumor such as melanoma, head and neck, liver or kidney cancer. CDR3: CASSVGLAGGEETQYF. CDR3 coding DNA: TGTGCCAGCAGCGTGGGACTAGCGGGAGGAGAAGAGACCCAGTACTTC.